This T cell receptor beta chain was sequenced for a study of blood T cell repertoires in COVID-19. Assignments of participants to cohorts depended upon their own reported clinical history. The repertoire was sequenced with immunoSEQ multiplex PCR; TCRdb's copy has only in-frame clones and lacks some. The table lists some 170,000 clones, around 85% of them singletons. This CDR3 has 12 residues. Trimming cost V 6 bases and J 0 bases, with 6 bases left between them. Germline CDR1 and CDR2: SGHAT and FQNNGV. This clone was seen more than once but under ten times. The receptor comes from a man between 35 and 55 years old who had recovered from COVID-19. The chain employs TRBV11-2 and TRBJ2-7; D is unclear. The sequencing sample was made of PBMCs or T cells enriched from blood (not recorded which). The CDR3 protein is CASSHSSYEQYF. The DNA of the CDR3 is TGTGCCAGCAGTCACTCCTCCTACGAGCAGTACTTC.